These 19 T cell receptor beta chains share one sample of origin, sequenced in a study of CD8 T cells in ankylosing spondylitis. General study findings and limits: Seemingly characteristic of ankylosing spondylitis blood was a TCR beta motif consisting of roughly 8 highly homologous variants.

TCRdb used MiXCR to reprocess the 5' RACE reads, holding one entry per CDR3 protein. The table lists about 800,000 distinct CDR3 sequences, roughly 10% of them singletons. Their specific antigens are unknown. The sequencing sample was made of blood, either unsorted or a sorted T cell fraction (not recorded which). The source is a male donor with ankylosing spondylitis.

This clonotype came up many times. The V call is TRBV6-6, the J call TRBJ1-1; D not resolved. V lost 5 bases and J lost 5, with 9 bases in between. The length of the CDR3 is 12 residues. From germline, CDR1 is MNHNY and CDR2 SVGAGI (reference sequence). The CDR3 DNA follows: TGTGCCAGCAGTAGGCGGGAGACTGAAGCTTTCTTT. Its translation: CASSRRETEAFF.

This clonotype was counted a few times. The chain is built from TRBV6-1 and TRBJ2-3, with TRBD2 matching over 9 bases. The germline V gene has CDR1 MNHNS and CDR2 SASEGT. This CDR3 is built from 16 residues. V lost 2 bases and J lost 3; bases outside the gene matches: 6. In DNA form, the CDR3 reads TGTGCCAGCAGTGAATTCGGTAGCGGGAGTACAGATACGCAGTATTTT. This codes for CASSEFGSGSTDTQYF.

This clonotype has only a few counts. The chain has TRBV4-3 and TRBJ1-2; D is ambiguous. This CDR3 is built from 15 residues. Trimming took off 4 bases at V and 0 bases at J, with 12 bases between the two ends. The germline V gene encodes CDR1 LGHNA and CDR2 YSLEER. The CDR3 reads CASSLALGPNYGYTF. The CDR3 DNA is TGCGCCAGCAGCCTCGCTTTAGGGCCTAACTATGGCTACACCTTC.

There are many counts of this clonotype. The chain has TRBV12-3 or TRBV12-4 and TRBJ1-1, with D tentatively TRBD1 (6 bases). The ends were cut back, 4 bases at V and 5 bases at J, with 23 bases in the middle. CDR3 length: 17 amino acids. CDR3 region: CASSSVRGGIRTTEAFF. In DNA, the CDR3 is TGTGCCAGCAGTTCGGTTCGAGGGGGAATAAGAACAACTGAAGCTTTCTTT.

In this sample, this clonotype turned up many times. This chain's CDR3 is CASSQAQGQETQYF. For the CDR3, the DNA is TGTGCCAGCAGCCAAGCACAGGGTCAAGAGACCCAGTACTTC. This sequence joins TRBV3-1 and TRBJ2-5; a weak D match, TRBD1 (6 bases). Germline lookup yields CDR1 LGHDT and CDR2 YNNKEL (reference sequence). The CDR3 totals 14 residues. V dropped 1 base and J dropped 2 bases, with 8 bases sitting between them.

This clonotype was picked up many times. V is TRBV27 and J is TRBJ2-7; D remains ambiguous. The CDR3 contains 15 residues. V gave up 2 bases and J gave up 0 bases, with 11 bases separating them. The germline CDR1 and CDR2 sequences are MNHEY and SMNVEV (reference sequence). The DNA of the CDR3 is TGTGCCAGCAGTTTAAAGGGCCACGGCTCCTACGAGCAGTACTTC. Translated, it gives CASSLKGHGSYEQYF.

The chain links TRBV6-5 to TRBJ2-3, with D perhaps matching TRBD1 or TRBD2 (7 bases each). The germline CDR1 and CDR2 sequences are MNHEY and SVGAGI. The length of the CDR3 is 16 residues. V lost 4 bases and J 1 base, leaving 15 bases between the germline ends. The CDR3 DNA sequence: TGTGCCAGCAGTTCGCAGGGGGGGCAGGGCACAGATACGCAGTATTTT. Translated, it gives CASSSQGGQGTDTQYF.

This clonotype was seen only a few times. The chain carries TRBV3-1 and TRBJ1-1; possibly TRBD1 for D (5 bases). The CDR3 length is 12 residues. Per the germline V gene, CDR1 is LGHDT and CDR2 is YNNKEL (reference sequence). V was cut by 3 bases and J by 11 bases, with 13 bases left in between. Written as DNA, the CDR3 is TGTGCCAGCAGCCAGACCGGGGGGTGGGCTTTCTTT. It encodes CASSQTGGWAFF.

The rearrangement joins TRBV6-1 to TRBJ2-3; tentatively, D is TRBD1 or TRBD2 (5 bases each). Per germline, CDR1 MNHNS and CDR2 SASEGT. The germline V and J ends were trimmed by 4 bases and 5 bases, with 13 bases remaining between them. The CDR3 spans 14 residues. The CDR3 region is CASSVRDPGDTQYF. DNA for the CDR3: TGTGCCAGCAGTGTCAGGGACCCGGGAGATACGCAGTATTTT.

The chain uses TRBV6-2 or TRBV6-3 and TRBJ1-1; D is ambiguous. The ends were cut back, 7 bases at V and 5 bases at J, with 8 bases in the middle. The CDR3 runs to 11 residues. Germline V gene sequence: CDR1 MNHEY, CDR2 SVGEGT. CDR3 nucleotide sequence: TGTGCCAGCAAAGAGGGTACTGAAGCTTTCTTT. Its translation is CASKEGTEAFF.

The table lists this clonotype with many counts. The J gene is TRBJ2-7, the V gene TRBV20-1; the D gene is possibly TRBD1 (6 bases). CDR1 is DFQATT, CDR2 SNEGSKA, per germline (reference sequence). The CDR3 spans 15 residues. Between the trimmed V and J ends, which lost 0 bases and 4 bases, there was a span of 16 bases. The CDR3 nucleotides are TGCAGTGCTAGAGATTCCTTTGGGGGCGGGTACGAGCAGTACTTC. It yields the protein CSARDSFGGGYEQYF.

Ten or more counts support this clonotype. The rearrangement links TRBV5-1 to TRBJ1-1; no definite D call. The V gene's germline CDR1 is SGHRS and CDR2 YFSETQ. The V gene lost 2 bases and the J gene lost 5 bases, with 16 bases spanning the gap. CDR3 length equals 15 residues. The CDR3 DNA reads as TGCGCCAGCAGCTTCGGTCAAGGGCCGGGGACTGAAGCTTTCTTT. Its translation: CASSFGQGPGTEAFF.

This clonotype was detected a few times. The rearrangement joins TRBV20-1 to TRBJ1-1, with TRBD1 matching 8 bases. The CDR3 is made up of 15 amino acids. Germline-derived CDR1 and CDR2 are DFQATT and SNEGSKA (reference sequence). V gave up 0 bases and J gave up 6 bases; unmatched junction bases: 9. The CDR3 sequence is CSARDFWTGTPEAFF. The DNA for the CDR3 is TGCAGTGCTAGAGACTTTTGGACAGGGACCCCTGAAGCTTTCTTT.

The rearrangement uses TRBV6-1 and TRBJ2-2, with 7 bases that match TRBD2. This CDR3 contains 14 residues. Germline V gives CDR1 MNHNS, CDR2 SASEGT. Trimming at V came to 9 bases and at J to 1 base, leaving 5 bases not matched to a gene. The CDR3 DNA reads TGTGCCAGTACCACTAGCGTGAACACCGGGGAGCTGTTTTTT. As protein: CASTTSVNTGELFF.

With respect to this clonotype: A read error may account for a junction end that differs from germline. The rearrangement joins TRBV5-1 to TRBJ2-1; 8 nucleotides match TRBD1. Germline CDR1 reads SGHRS; CDR2 reads YFSETQ. The CDR3 has 16 amino acids. The CDR3: CSSSPATGVFYNEQFF. In nucleotides, the CDR3 is TGCTCCAGCAGCCCGGCGACAGGGGTTTTCTACAATGAGCAGTTCTTC.

This clonotype was found a few times. V and J are TRBV29-1 and TRBJ2-1; no reliable D call. The CDR3 extends over 12 amino acids. Germline CDR1 reads SQVTM; CDR2 reads ANQGSEA. Trimming left V 7 bases short and J 2 bases short, with 9 bases between. The CDR3 reads CSADGAYNEQFF. The CDR3 DNA sequence: TGCAGCGCCGACGGAGCCTACAATGAGCAGTTCTTC.

V and J are TRBV7-8 and TRBJ2-2; possibly TRBD1 for D (5 bases). From germline, CDR1 is SGHVS and CDR2 FQNEAQ. The CDR3 is made up of 17 amino acids. The germline V and J ends were trimmed by 3 bases and 6 bases, with 20 bases remaining between them. This chain's CDR3 is CASSLRSRVVGAGELFF. The DNA for the CDR3 is TGTGCCAGCAGCTTGCGAAGCAGGGTAGTAGGAGCCGGGGAGCTGTTTTTT.

The chain recombines TRBV15 with TRBJ2-7; D assignment may be TRBD1 or TRBD2 (5 bases each). Germline values: CDR1 LNHNV, CDR2 YYDKDF (reference sequence). This CDR3 comprises 15 residues. Trimming removed 1 base at V and 3 bases at J, with 13 bases between. CDR3 sequence (DNA): TGTGCCACCAGCAGAGGGTGGGACGGTTACTACGAGCAGTACTTC. It specifies CATSRGWDGYYEQYF.

This clonotype was seen more than once but under ten times. The rearrangement links TRBV6-1 to TRBJ2-3, with 8 positions matching TRBD2. Germline V gene data show CDR1 as MNHNS and CDR2 as SASEGT. V lost 2 bases to trimming and J lost 7 bases; unmatched junction nucleotides: 8. The CDR3 has 15 amino acids. DNA of the CDR3: TGTGCCAGCAGTGAACTCGGGGGGGCCTTCCATACGCAGTATTTT. Translating gives CASSELGGAFHTQYF.